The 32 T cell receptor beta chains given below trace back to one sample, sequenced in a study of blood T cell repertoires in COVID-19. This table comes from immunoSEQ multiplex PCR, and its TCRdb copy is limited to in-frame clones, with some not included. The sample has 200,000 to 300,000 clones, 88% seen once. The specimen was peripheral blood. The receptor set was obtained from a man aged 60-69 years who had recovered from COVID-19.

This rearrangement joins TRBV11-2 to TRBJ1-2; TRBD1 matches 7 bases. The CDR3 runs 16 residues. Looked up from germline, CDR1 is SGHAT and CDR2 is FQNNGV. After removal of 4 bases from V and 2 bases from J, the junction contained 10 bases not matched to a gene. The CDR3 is CASSSRSTGVNYGYTF. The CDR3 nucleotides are TGTGCCAGCAGCTCAAGAAGTACAGGGGTCAACTATGGCTACACCTTC. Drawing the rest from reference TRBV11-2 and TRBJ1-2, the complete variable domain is EAGVAQSPRYKIIEKRQSVAFWCNPISGHATLYWYQQILGQGPKLLIQFQNNGVVDDSQLPKDRFSAERLKGVDSTLKIQPAKLEDSAVYLCASSSRSTGVNYGYTFGSGTRLTVV.

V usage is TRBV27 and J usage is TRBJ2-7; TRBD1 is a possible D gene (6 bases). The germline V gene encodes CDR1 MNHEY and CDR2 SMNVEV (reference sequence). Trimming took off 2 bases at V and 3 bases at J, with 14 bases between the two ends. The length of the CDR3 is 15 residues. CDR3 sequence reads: CASSLGQQMNYEQYF. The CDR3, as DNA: TGTGCCAGCAGTTTAGGACAGCAGATGAACTACGAGCAGTACTTC.

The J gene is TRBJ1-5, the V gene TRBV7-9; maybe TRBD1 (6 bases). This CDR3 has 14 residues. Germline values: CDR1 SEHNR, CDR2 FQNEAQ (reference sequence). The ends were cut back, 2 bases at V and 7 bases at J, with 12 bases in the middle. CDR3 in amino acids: CASSLSTGQQPQHF. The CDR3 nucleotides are TGTGCCAGCAGCTTATCGACAGGTCAGCAGCCCCAGCATTTT.

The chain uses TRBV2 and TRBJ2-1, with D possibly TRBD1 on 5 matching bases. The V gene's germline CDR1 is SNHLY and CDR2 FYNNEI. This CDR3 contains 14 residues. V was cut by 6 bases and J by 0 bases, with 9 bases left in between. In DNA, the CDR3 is TGTGCCAGCAGAGGGGATCACTCCTACAATGAGCAGTTCTTC. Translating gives CASRGDHSYNEQFF.

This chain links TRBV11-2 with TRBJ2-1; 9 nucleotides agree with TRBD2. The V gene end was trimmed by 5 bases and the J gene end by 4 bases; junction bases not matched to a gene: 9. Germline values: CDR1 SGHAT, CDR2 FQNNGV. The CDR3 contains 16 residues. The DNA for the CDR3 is TGTGCCAGCAGCGGGCGGAGCGGGGGGACATACAATGAGCAGTTCTTC. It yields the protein CASSGRSGGTYNEQFF.

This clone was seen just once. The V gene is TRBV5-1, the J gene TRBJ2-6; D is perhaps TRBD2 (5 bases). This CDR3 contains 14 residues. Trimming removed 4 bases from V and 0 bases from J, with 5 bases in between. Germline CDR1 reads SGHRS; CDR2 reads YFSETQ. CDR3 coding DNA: TGCGCCAGCAGCCGGGACTCTGGGGCCAACGTCCTGACTTTC. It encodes CASSRDSGANVLTF.

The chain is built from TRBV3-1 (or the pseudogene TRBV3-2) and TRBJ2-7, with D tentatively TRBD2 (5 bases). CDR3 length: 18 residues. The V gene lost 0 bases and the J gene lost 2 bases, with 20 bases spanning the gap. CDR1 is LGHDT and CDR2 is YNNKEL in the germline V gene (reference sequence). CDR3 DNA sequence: TGTGCCAGCAGCCAAGAAGCGGCCCTTCATTCCTCAACCTACGAGCAGTACTTC. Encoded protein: CASSQEAALHSSTYEQYF.

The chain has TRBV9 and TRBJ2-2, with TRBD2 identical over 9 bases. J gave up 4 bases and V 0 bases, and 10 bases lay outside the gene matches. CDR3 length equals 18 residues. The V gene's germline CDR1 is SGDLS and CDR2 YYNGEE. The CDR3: CASSVEGASGVGTGELFF. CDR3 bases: TGTGCCAGCAGCGTAGAGGGGGCTAGCGGGGTGGGCACCGGGGAGCTGTTTTTT.

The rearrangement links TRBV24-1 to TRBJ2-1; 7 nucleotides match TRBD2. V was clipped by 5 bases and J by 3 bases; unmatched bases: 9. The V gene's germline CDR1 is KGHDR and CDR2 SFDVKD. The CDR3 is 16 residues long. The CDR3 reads CATSGPQRGYYNEQFF. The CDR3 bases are TGTGCCACCAGTGGGCCTCAGCGGGGCTACTACAATGAGCAGTTCTTC.

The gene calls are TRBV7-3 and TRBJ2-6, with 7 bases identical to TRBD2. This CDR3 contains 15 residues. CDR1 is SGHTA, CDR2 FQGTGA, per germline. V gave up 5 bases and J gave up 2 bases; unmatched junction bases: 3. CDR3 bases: TGTGCCAGCAGCCCTGGGGGGGCTGGGGCCAACGTCCTGACTTTC. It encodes CASSPGGAGANVLTF.

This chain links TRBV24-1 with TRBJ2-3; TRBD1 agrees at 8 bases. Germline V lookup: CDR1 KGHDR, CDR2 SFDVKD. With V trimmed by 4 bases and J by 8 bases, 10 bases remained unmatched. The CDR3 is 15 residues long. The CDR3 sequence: CATSDGTGTVGTQYF. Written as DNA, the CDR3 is TGTGCCACCAGTGACGGGACAGGCACAGTTGGTACGCAGTATTTT.

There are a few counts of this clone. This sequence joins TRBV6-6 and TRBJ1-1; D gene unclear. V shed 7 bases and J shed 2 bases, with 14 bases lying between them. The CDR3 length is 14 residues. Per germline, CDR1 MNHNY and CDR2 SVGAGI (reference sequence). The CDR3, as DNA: TGTGCCAGCAATCAACAGAGAAAAAACACTGAAGCTTTCTTT. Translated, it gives CASNQQRKNTEAFF.

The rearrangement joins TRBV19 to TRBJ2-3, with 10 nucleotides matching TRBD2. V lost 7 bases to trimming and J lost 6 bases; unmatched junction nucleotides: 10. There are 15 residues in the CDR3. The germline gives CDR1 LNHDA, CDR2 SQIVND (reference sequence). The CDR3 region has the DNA TGTGCCAGTACTAGCGGGGGCACCTATCGGGATACGCAGTATTTT. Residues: CASTSGGTYRDTQYF.

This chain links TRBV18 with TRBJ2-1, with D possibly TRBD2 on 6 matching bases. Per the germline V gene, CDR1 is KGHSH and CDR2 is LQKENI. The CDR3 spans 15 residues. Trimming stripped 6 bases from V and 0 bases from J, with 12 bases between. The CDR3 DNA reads TGTGCCAGCTCCTCGGGGAGGAGCTCCTACAATGAGCAGTTCTTC. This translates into CASSSGRSSYNEQFF. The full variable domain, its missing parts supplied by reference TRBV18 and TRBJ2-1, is NAGVMQNPRHLVRRRGQEARLRCSPMKGHSHVYWYRQLPEEGLKFMVYLQKENIIDESGMPKERFSAEFPKEGPSILRIQQVVRGDSAAYFCASSSGRSSYNEQFFGPGTRLTVL.

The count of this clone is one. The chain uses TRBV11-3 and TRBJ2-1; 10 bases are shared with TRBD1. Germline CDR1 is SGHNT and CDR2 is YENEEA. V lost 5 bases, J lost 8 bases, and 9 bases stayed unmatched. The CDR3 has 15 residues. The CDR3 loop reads CASSASGQGSYEQFF. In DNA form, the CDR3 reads TGTGCCAGCAGCGCATCGGGACAGGGGAGCTATGAGCAGTTCTTC. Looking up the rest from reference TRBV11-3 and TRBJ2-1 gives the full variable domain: EAGVVQSPRYKIIEKKQPVAFWCNPISGHNTLYWYLQNLGQGPELLIRYENEEAVDDSQLPKDRFSAERLKGVDSTLKIQPAELGDSAVYLCASSASGQGSYEQFFGPGTRLTVL.

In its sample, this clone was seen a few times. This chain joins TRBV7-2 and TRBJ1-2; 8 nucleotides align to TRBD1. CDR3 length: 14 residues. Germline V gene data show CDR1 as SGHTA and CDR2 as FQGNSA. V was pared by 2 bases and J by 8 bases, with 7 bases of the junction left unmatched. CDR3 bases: TGTGCCAGCAGCTTATACGGACAGGGTGAGGGCTACACCTTC. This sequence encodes CASSLYGQGEGYTF.

CDR3 bases: TGTGCCAGCACCCCGGGGGGGACCCAGTACTTC. This sequence encodes CASTPGGTQYF. The chain links TRBV3-1 (or the pseudogene TRBV3-2) to TRBJ2-5; 7 bases match TRBD2. This CDR3 is 11 amino acids long. The germline V gene encodes CDR1 LGHDT and CDR2 YNNKEL (reference sequence). V gave up 7 bases and J gave up 7 bases; unmatched junction bases: 3.

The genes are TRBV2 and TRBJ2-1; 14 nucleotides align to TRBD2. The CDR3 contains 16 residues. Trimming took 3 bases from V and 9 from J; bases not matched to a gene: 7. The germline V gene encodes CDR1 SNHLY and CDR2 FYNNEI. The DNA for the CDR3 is TGTGCCAGCAGTGATCGGGGACTAGCGGGGGTCGGTGAGCAGTTCTTC. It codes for CASSDRGLAGVGEQFF.

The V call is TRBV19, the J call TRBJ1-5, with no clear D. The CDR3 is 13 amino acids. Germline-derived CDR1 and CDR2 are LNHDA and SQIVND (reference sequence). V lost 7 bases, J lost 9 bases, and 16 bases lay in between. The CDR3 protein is CASKGGGYGPQHF. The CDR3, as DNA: TGTGCCAGTAAGGGTGGAGGTTATGGGCCCCAGCATTTT.

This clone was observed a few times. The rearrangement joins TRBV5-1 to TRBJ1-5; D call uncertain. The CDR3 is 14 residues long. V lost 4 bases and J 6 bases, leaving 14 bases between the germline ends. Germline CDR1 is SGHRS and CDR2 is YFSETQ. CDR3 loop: CASSEDGSGQPQHF. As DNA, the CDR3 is TGCGCCAGCAGCGAGGATGGGTCGGGTCAGCCCCAGCATTTT.

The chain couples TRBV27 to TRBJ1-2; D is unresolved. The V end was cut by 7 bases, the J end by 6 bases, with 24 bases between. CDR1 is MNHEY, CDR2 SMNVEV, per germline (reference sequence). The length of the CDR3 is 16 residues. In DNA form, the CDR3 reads TGTGCCAGCACCACGAGGAGAGCTAATCCTATCCATGGCTACACCTTC. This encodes CASTTRRANPIHGYTF.

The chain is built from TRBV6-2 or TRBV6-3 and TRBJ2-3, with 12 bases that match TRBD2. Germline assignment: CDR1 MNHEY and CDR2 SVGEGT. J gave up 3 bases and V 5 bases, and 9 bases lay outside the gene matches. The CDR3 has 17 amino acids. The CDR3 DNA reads TGTGCCAGCAGTCGCAGACTAGCGGGGGAACTGACAGATACGCAGTATTTT. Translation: CASSRRLAGELTDTQYF.

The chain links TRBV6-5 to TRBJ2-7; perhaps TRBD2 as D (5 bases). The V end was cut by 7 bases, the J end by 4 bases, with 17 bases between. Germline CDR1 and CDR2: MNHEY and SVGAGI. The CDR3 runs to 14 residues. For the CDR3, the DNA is TGTGCCAGCATCGACCCGGGAAAAAGGTACGAGCAGTACTTC. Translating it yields CASIDPGKRYEQYF.

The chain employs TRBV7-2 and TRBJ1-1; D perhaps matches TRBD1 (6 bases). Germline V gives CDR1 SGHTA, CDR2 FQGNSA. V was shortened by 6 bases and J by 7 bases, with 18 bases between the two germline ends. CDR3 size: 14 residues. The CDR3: CASRSWTATGEAFF. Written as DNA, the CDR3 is TGTGCCAGCAGATCATGGACAGCCACGGGTGAAGCTTTCTTT.

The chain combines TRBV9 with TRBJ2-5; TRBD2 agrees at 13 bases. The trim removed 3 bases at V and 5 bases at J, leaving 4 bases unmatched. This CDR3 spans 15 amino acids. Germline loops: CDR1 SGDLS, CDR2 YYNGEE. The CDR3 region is CASSEGLAGMETQYF. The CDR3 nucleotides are TGTGCCAGCAGCGAGGGACTAGCGGGGATGGAGACCCAGTACTTC.

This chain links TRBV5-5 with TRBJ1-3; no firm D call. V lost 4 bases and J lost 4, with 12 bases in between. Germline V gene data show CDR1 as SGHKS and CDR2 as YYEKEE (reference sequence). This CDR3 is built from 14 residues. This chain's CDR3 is CASSTDGYGNTIYF. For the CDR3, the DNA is TGTGCCAGCAGCACCGACGGGTACGGAAACACCATATATTTT.

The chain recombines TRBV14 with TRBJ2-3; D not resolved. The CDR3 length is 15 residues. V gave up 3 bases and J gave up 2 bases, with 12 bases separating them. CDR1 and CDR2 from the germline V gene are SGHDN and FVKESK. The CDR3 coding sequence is TGTGCCAGCAGCCAGACTGCACGGAACACAGATACGCAGTATTTT. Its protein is CASSQTARNTDTQYF.

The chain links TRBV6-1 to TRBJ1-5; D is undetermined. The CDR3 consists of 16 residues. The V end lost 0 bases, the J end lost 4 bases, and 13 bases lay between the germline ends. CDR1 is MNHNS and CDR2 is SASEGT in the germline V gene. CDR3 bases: TGTGCCAGCAGTGAAGCGCTTCTGGGAGCTAATCAGCCCCAGCATTTT. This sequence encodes CASSEALLGANQPQHF.

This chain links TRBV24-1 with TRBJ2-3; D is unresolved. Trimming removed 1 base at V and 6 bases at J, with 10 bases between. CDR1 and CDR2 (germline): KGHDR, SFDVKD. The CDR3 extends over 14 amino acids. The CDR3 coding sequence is TGTGCCACCAGTGATTTACCCGAGGTGGATACGCAGTATTTT. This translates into CATSDLPEVDTQYF.

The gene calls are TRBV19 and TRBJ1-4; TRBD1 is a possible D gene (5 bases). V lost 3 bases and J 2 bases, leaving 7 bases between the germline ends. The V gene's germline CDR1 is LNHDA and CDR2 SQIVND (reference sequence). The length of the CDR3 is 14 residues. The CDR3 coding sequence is TGTGCCAGTAGTATCGACAGTACTAATGAAAAACTGTTTTTT. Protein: CASSIDSTNEKLFF.

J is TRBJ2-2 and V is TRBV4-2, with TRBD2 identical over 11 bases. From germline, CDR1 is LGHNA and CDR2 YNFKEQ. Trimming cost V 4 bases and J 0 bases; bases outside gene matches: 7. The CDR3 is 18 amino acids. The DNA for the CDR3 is TGTGCCAGCAGCCCCTTAGCGGGGGGGACCTCGAACACCGGGGAGCTGTTTTTT. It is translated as CASSPLAGGTSNTGELFF.

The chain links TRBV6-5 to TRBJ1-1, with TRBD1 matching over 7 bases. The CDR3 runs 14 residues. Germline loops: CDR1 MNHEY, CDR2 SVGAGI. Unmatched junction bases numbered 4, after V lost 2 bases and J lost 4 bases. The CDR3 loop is CASSYRGPGTEAFF. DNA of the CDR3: TGTGCCAGCAGTTACAGGGGGCCGGGCACTGAAGCTTTCTTT.